This T cell receptor (beta chain) stems from a study of cytomegalovirus exposure and HLA in healthy donors. Study-level findings and limits: Later analysis showed TCR association rates varying by HLA locus, highest for DRB1 and lowest for HLA-C.

The ends were cut back, 5 bases at V and 7 bases at J, with 18 bases in the middle. Germline assignment: CDR1 SGHRS and CDR2 YFSETQ. This CDR3 spans 14 amino acids. The study ran its PCR with 60 Vbeta and 13 Jbeta primers. Using immunoSEQ multiplex PCR, the repertoire was profiled, and TCRdb retains in-frame clones only, with some absent. This table holds 180,000 or so clones, more than 75% found once. Points on this clone: The antigen is undetermined.

Material for sequencing was PBMCs. The rearrangement links TRBV5-1 to TRBJ1-1, with D maybe TRBD1 (5 bases). The TCR was taken from a woman in her twenties or thirties in good health and CMV-seropositive. In DNA, the CDR3 is TGCGCCAGCAGTCAACGGCAGGGAGGGAATGAAGCTTTCTTT. Encoded protein: CASSQRQGGNEAFF.